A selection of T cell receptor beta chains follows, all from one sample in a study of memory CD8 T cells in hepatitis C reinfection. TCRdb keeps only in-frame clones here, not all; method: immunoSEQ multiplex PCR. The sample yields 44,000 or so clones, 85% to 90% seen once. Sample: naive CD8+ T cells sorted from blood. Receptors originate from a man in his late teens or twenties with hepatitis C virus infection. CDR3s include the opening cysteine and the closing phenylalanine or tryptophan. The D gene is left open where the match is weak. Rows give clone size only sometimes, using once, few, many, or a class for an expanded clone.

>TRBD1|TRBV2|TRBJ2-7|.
CASSEGTAHSYEQYF
TGTGCCAGCAGTGAGGGGACAGCCCACTCCTACGAGCAGTACTTC
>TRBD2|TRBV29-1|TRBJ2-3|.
CSVEGLGLAGGSHTDTQYF
TGCAGCGTTGAAGGCCTAGGGCTAGCGGGAGGTTCTCACACAGATACGCAGTATTTT
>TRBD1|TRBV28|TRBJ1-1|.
CASSPTGLSFF
TGTGCCAGCAGTCCGACAGGGCTATCTTTCTTT
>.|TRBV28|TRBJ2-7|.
CASSPPADYEQYF
TGTGCCAGCAGCCCCCCAGCGGACTACGAGCAGTACTTC
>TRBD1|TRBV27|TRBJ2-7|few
CASSLQGAPVEQYF
TGTGCCAGCAGTCTTCAGGGGGCCCCCGTCGAGCAGTACTTC
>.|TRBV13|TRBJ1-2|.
CASSLGGTNYGYTF
TGTGCCAGCAGCTTGGGCGGGACTAACTATGGCTACACCTTC
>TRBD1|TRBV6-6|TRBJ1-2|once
CASSYGGQGDGYTF
TGTGCCAGCAGTTACGGGGGACAGGGAGATGGCTACACCTTC
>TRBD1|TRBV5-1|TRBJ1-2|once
CASRTPGQGAEGYTF
TGCGCCAGCAGAACACCGGGACAGGGGGCGGAGGGCTACACCTTC
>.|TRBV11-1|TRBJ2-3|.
CASSLSGYTDTQYF
TGTGCCAGCAGCTTGAGCGGTTACACAGATACGCAGTATTTT
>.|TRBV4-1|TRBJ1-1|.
CASSQVLAWGGDGPDTEAFF
TGCGCCAGCAGCCAAGTATTGGCGTGGGGAGGCGATGGACCCGACACTGAAGCTTTCTTT
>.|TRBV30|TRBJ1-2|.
CAWSGEEANYGYTF
TGTGCCTGGAGTGGGGAGGAAGCTAACTATGGCTACACCTTC